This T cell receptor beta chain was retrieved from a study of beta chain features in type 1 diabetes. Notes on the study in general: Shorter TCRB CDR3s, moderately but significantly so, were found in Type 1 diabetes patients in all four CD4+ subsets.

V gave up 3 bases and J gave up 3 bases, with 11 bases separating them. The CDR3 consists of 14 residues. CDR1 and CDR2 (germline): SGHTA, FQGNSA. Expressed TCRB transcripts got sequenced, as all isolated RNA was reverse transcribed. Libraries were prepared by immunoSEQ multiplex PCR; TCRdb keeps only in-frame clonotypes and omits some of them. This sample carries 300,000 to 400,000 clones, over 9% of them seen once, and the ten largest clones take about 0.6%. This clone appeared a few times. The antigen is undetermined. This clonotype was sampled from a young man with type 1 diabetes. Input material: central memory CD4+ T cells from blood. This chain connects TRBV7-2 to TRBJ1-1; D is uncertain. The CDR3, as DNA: TGTGCCAGCAGCTTCGAGGCGGGGTACACTGAAGCTTTCTTT. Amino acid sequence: CASSFEAGYTEAFF.